This TCR beta chain was documented in a study of blood T cell repertoires in COVID-19. Assay used: immunoSEQ multiplex PCR; TCRdb lists only in-frame clones, some missing. Of 150,000 to 200,000 clones listed, roughly 93% are singletons. The table lists this clone with a count of one. CDR3 length: 15 residues. Germline V lookup: CDR1 MGHRA, CDR2 YSYEKL. The V and J ends lost 4 bases and 4 bases respectively, with 14 bases between them. The TCR comes from a man in his late teens or twenties with COVID-19, enrolled during active disease. This sequence joins TRBV4-1 and TRBJ2-4; D not resolved. Sequenced input: peripheral blood. CDR3 protein: CASSPTSRSKNIQYF. Here the CDR3 DNA reads TGCGCCAGCAGCCCCACGTCACGTAGTAAAAACATTCAGTACTTC.